This TCR beta chain was found in a study of T cell changes during pregnancy in multiple sclerosis (dated by TCRdb to between 2018 and 2021). About the investigation overall: The study examined how the T cell repertoire changed over the course of pregnancy in women with multiple sclerosis.

A note on this clone: The specificity of this receptor is unknown. No much larger clone is present one base from it, and per-base qualities are unavailable.

The receptor library was made with the immunoSEQ multiplex PCR assay. The source is immuneACCESS, and TCRdb retained only in-frame sequences with V and J called. Part of the clones is not carried over; for the studies checked, unresolved V genes explain less than half of this, and the remainder is unexplained. Recorded for this sample are about 75,000 clones; roughly 94% of them occurred a single time. Of the sample, roughly 0.14% is held by the ten largest clones. Trimming costs V 8 bases and J 4 bases, and their ends lie 8 bases apart. The CDR3 sequence holds 11 residues, the cysteine and phenylalanine included. Of the read, only the CDR3 DNA is kept; its 33 bases are in frame from base 1. Via the germline V gene, CDR1 is SNHLY and CDR2 FYNNEI.

Recombination joined TRBV2 with TRBJ1-2; the D region possibly corresponds to TRBD1 (5 bases align). The receptor's source is a female donor with multiple sclerosis, enrolled in a pregnancy study. Sequences were derived from CD4+ T cells from peripheral blood mononuclear cells, sampled after pregnancy. For the CDR3, the sequence is CASGTGYGYTF. The nucleotides read TGTGCCAGCGGGACTGGCTATGGCTACACCTTC.